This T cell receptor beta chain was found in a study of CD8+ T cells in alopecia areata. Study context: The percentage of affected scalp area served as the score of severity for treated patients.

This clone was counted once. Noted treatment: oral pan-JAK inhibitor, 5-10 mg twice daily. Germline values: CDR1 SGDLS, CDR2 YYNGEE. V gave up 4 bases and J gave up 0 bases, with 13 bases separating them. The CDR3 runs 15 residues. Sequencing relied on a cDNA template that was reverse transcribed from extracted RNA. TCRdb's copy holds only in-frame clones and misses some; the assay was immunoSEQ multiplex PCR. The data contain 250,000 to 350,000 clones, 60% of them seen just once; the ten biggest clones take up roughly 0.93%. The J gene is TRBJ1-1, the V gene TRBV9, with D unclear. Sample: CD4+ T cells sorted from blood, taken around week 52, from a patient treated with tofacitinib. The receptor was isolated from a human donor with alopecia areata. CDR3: CASSPTSTMNTEAFF. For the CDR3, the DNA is TGTGCCAGCAGCCCTACCTCCACCATGAACACTGAAGCTTTCTTT.